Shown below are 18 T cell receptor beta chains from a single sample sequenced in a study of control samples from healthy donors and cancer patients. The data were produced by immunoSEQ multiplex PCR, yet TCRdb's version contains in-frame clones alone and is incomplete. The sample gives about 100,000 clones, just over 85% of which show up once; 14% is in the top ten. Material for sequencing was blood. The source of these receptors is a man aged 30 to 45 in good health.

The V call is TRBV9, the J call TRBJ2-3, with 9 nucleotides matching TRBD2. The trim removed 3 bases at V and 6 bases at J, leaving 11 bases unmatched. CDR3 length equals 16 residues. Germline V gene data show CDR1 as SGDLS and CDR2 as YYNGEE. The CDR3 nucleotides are TGTGCCAGCAGCGCAAGCGTAGCGGGAGTTGTGGATACGCAGTATTTT. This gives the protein CASSASVAGVVDTQYF.

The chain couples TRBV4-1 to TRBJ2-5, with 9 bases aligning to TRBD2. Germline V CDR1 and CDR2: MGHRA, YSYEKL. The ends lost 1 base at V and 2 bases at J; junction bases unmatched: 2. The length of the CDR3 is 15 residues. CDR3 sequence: CASSQGLAGQETQYF. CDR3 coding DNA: TGCGCCAGCAGCCAAGGCCTAGCGGGGCAAGAGACCCAGTACTTC.

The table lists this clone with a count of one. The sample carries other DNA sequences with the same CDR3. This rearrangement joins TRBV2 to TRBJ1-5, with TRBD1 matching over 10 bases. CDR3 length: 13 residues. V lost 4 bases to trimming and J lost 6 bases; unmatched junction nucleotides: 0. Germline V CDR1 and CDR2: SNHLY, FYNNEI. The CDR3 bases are TGTGCCAGCAGTGGGACAGGGGGTCAGCCCCAGCATTTT. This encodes CASSGTGGQPQHF.

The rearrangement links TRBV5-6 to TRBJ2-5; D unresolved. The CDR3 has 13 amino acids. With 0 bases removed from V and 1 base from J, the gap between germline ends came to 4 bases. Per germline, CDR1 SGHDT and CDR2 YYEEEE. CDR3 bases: TGTGCCAGCAGCTTGGGGGCCCAAGAGACCCAGTACTTC. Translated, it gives CASSLGAQETQYF. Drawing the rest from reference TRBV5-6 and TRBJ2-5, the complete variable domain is DAGVTQSPTHLIKTRGQQVTLRCSPKSGHDTVSWYQQALGQGPQFIFQYYEEEERQRGNFPDRFSGHQFPNYSSELNVNALLLGDSALYLCASSLGAQETQYFGPGTRLLVL.

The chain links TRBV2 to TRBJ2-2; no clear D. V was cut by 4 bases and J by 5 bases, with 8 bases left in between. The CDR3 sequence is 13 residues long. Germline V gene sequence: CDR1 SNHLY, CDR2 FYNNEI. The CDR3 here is CASSGQETGELFF. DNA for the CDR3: TGTGCCAGCAGTGGTCAGGAGACCGGGGAGCTGTTTTTT.

Written as DNA, the CDR3 is TGTGCCACCGGAACGGACACAGATACGCAGTATTTT. This encodes CATGTDTDTQYF. The V gene is TRBV24-1, the J gene TRBJ2-3, with no clear D. In germline, CDR1 is KGHDR, CDR2 SFDVKD. V was cut by 9 bases and J by 2 bases, with 8 bases left in between. The CDR3 loop spans 12 amino acids.

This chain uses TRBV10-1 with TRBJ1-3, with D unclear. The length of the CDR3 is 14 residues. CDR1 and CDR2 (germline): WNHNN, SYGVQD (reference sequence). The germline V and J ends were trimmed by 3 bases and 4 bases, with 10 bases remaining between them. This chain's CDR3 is CASSDPSGGNTIYF. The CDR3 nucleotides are TGCGCCAGCAGTGACCCGTCCGGGGGAAACACCATATATTTT.

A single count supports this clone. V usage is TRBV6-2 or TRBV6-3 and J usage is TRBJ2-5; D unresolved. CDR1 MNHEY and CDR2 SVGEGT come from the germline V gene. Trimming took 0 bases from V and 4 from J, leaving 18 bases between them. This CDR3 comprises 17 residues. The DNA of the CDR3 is TGTGCCAGCAGTTACTCGAAGTTGCTGGGGTTTCGAGAGACCCAGTACTTC. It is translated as CASSYSKLLGFRETQYF.

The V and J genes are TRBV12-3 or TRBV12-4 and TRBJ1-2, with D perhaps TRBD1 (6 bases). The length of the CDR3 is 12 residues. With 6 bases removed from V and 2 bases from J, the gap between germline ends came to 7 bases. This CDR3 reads CASRDRNYGYTF. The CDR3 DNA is TGTGCCAGCAGAGACAGGAACTATGGCTACACCTTC.

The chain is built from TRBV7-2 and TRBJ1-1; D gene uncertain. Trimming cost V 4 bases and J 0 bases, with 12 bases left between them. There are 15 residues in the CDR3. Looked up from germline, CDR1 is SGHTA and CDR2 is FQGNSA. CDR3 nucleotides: TGTGCCAGCAGCTCCCGCCCGGATTTGAACACTGAAGCTTTCTTT. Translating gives CASSSRPDLNTEAFF.

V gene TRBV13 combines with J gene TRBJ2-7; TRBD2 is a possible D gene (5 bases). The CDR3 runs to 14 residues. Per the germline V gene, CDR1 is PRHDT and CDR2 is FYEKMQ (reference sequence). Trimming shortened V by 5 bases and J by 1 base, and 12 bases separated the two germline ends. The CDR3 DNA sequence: TGTGCCAGCAGCATCGTCGGGATATCCTACGAGCAGTACTTC. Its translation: CASSIVGISYEQYF.

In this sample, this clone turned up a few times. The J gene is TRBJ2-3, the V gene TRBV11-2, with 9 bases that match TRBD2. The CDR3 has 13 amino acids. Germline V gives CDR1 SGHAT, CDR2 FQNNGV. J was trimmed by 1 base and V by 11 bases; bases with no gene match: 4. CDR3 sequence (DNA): TGTGCCGGACTAGCGAGCGGCACAGATACGCAGTATTTT. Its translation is CAGLASGTDTQYF.

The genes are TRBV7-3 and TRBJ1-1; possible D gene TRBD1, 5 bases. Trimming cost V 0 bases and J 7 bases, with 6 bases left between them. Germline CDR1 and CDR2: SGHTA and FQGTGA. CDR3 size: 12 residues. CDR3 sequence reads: CASSLTGGEAFF. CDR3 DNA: TGTGCCAGCAGCTTAACTGGGGGTGAAGCTTTCTTT.

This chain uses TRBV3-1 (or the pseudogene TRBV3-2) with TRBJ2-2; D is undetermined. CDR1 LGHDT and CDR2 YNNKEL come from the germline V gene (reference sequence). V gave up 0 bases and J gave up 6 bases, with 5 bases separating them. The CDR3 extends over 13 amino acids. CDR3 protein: CASSQDRPGELFF. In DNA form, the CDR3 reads TGTGCCAGCAGCCAAGACAGGCCCGGGGAGCTGTTTTTT.

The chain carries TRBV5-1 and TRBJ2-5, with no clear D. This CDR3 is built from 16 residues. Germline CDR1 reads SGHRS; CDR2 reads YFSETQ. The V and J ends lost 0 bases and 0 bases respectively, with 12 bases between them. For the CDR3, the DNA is TGCGCCAGCAGCTTGGTCTCGGGCCTGAACCAAGAGACCCAGTACTTC. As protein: CASSLVSGLNQETQYF.

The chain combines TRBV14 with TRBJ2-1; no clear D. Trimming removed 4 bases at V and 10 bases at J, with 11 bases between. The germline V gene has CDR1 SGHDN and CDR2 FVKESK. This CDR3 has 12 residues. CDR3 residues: CASSPQGLEQFF. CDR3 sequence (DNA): TGTGCCAGCAGCCCCCAAGGGTTGGAGCAGTTCTTC.

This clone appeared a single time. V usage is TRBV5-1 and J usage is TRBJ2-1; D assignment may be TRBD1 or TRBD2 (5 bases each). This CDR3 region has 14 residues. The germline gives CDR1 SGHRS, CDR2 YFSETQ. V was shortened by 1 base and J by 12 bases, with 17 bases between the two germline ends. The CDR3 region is CASSLRDPIGGQFF. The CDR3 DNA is TGCGCCAGCAGCTTGAGGGACCCGATCGGTGGGCAGTTCTTC.

The CDR3 nucleotides are TGCAGCGTTGGCGATATTGGTGAGCAGTTCTTC. It translates to CSVGDIGEQFF. The chain links TRBV29-1 to TRBJ2-1; D not resolved. This CDR3 spans 11 amino acids. The germline gives CDR1 SQVTM, CDR2 ANQGSEA. Between the trimmed V and J ends, which lost 4 bases and 9 bases, there was a span of 10 bases.